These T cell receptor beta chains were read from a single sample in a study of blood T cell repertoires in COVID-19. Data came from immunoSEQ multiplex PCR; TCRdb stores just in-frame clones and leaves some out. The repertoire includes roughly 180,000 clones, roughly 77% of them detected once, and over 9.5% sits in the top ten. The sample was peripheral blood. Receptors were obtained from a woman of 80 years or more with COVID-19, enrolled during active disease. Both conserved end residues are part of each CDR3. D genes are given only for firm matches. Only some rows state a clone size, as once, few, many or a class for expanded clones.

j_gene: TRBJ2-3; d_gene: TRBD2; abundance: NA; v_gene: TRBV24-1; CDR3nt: TGTGCCACCAGTGATCGGCTAGCGGGAGGGAGAGCTAGCACAGATACGCAGTATTTT; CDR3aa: CATSDRLAGGRASTDTQYF
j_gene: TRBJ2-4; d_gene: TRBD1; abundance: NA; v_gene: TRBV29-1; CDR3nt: TGCAGCGTGGCCGGGACAGGGTCCAAAAACATTCAGTACTTC; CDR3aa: CSVAGTGSKNIQYF
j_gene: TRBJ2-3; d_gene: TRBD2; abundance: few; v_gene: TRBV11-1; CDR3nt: TGTGCCAGCAGCTTGGGACTAGCGGAGGGCACAGATACGCAGTATTTT; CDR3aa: CASSLGLAEGTDTQYF
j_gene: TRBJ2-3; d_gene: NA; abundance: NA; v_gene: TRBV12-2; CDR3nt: TGTGCAAGTCGCTTAGCTCTTACTCGTGTACTTACTAGCACAGATACGCAGTATTTT; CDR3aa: CASRLALTRVLTSTDTQYF
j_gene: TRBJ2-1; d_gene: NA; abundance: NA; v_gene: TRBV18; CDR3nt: TGTGCCAGCTCACCACCGGACTCCCTAGCAACGGCCTACAATGAGCAGTTCTTC; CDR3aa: CASSPPDSLATAYNEQFF
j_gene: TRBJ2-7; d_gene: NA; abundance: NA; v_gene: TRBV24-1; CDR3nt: TGTGCCACCAGTGAGGCAGGGGTCGAGCAGTACTTC; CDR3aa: CATSEAGVEQYF
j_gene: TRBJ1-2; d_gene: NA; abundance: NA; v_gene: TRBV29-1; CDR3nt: TGCAGCGTCGGCACGACAGGCGGCTACACCTTC; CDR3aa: CSVGTTGGYTF
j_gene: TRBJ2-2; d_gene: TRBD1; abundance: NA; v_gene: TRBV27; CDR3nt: TGTGCCAGCAGTTTATCGAGACAGGGGTACGGGGAGCTGTTTTTT; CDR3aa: CASSLSRQGYGELFF
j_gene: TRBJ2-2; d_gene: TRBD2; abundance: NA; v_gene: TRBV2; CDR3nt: TGTGCCAGCCGGCTCGCGGGGGTACGGAACACCGGGGAGCTGTTTTTT; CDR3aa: CASRLAGVRNTGELFF
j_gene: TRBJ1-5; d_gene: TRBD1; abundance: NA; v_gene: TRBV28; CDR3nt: TGTGCCAGCAGTTTGTTTTTAGGGACAGAAAGATATAGCAATCAGCCCCAGCATTTT; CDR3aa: CASSLFLGTERYSNQPQHF
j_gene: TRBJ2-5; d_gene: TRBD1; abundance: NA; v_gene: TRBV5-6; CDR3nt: TGTGCCAGCAGCATTCAGGGGGTAGAGACCCAGTACTTC; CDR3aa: CASSIQGVETQYF
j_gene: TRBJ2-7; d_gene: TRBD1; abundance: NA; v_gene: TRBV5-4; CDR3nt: TGTGCCAGCAGCTTGGATCGGGACAGCTACGAGCAGTACTTC; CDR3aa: CASSLDRDSYEQYF
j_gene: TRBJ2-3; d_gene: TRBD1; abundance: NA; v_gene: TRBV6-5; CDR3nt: TGTGCCAGCAGTTTTTCGACAGGGATCACAGATACGCAGTATTTT; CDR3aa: CASSFSTGITDTQYF
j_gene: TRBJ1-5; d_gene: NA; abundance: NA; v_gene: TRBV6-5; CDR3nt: TGTGCCAGCAGTCGACAGTATAGCAATCAGCCCCAGCATTTT; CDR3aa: CASSRQYSNQPQHF
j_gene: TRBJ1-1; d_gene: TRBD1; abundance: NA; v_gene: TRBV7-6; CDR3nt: TGTGCCAGCAGCTTAGCTGAGGGCAGGGGGGTCATGAACACTGAAGCTTTCTTT; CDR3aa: CASSLAEGRGVMNTEAFF
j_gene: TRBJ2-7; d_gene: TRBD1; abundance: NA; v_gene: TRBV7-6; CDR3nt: TGTGCCAGCAGCCGTTCGACAGGGGGAGAGCAGTACTTC; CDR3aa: CASSRSTGGEQYF
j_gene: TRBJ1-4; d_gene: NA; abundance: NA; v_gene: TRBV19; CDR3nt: TGTGCCAGTAGTATCAGACACGAAAGTGAAAAACTGTTTTTT; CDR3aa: CASSIRHESEKLFF
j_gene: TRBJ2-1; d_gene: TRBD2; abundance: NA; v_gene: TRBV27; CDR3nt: TGTGCCAGCCGAGAGAGCGGGGGGGTAGGCAATGAGCAGTTCTTC; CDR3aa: CASRESGGVGNEQFF
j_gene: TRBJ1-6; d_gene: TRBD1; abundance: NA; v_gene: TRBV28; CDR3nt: TGTGCCAGCAGTCCTCAAGCCGGGACAGAGTATAATTCACCCCTCCACTTT; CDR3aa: CASSPQAGTEYNSPLHF
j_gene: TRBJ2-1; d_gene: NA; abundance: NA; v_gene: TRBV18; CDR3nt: TGTGCCAGCTCACCTTGGGCGGGTGACAATGAGCAGTTCTTC; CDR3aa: CASSPWAGDNEQFF
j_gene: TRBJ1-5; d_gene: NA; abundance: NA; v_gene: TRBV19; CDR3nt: TGTGCCAGTAGTCTGTGGTCGGGGGACAATCAGCCCCAGCATTTT; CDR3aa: CASSLWSGDNQPQHF
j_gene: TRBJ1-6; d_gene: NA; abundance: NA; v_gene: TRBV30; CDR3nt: TGTGCCTGGAGTCTCGGAGGGAGGTTTTCACCCCTCCACTTT; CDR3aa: CAWSLGGRFSPLHF
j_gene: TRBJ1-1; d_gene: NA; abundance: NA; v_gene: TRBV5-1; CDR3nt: TGCGCCAGCAGCCAACCCTTGGGCCAGGTAAACACTGAAGCTTTCTTT; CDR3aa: CASSQPLGQVNTEAFF
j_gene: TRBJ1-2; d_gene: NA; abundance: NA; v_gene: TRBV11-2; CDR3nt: TGTGCCAGCAGGATATACCCCCCGAGGGACTTTTCTAACTATGGCTACACCTTC; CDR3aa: CASRIYPPRDFSNYGYTF
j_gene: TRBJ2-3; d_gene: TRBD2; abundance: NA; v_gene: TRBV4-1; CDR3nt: TGCGCCAGCAGCCAGAGCGGGGTCCTACCAGATACGCAGTATTTT; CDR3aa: CASSQSGVLPDTQYF
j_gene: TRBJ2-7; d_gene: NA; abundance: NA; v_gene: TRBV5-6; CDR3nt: TGTGCCAGCAGCTTGTTAGATGCAGAGGACGAGCAGTACTTC; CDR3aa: CASSLLDAEDEQYF
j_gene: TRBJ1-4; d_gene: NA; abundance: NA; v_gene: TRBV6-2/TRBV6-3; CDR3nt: TGTGCCAGCAGTTACAGGGAGCGCGAAAAACTGTTTTTT; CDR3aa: CASSYREREKLFF
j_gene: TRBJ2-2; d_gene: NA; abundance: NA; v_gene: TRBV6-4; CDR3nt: TGTGCCAGCAGTCTTCAGGGTGGCACCGGGGAGCTGTTTTTT; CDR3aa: CASSLQGGTGELFF
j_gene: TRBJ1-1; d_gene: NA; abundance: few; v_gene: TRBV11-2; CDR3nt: TGTGCCAGCAGCCTACAGGGAGTGTACACTGAAGCTTTCTTT; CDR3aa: CASSLQGVYTEAFF
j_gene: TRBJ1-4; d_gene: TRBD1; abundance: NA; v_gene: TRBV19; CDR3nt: TGTGCCAGTAGTACCCCTGGTGGGACAGGGAATAACGAACTGTTTTTT; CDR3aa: CASSTPGGTGNNELFF
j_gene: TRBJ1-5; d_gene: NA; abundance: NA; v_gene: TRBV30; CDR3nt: TGTGCCTGGAGCGGGGGTTCCCATCAGCCCCAGCATTTT; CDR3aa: CAWSGGSHQPQHF
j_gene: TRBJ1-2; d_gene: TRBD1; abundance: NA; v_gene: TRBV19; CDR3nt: TGTGCCAGTAGGGAGACAGGGAAGTATGGCTACACCTTC; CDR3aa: CASRETGKYGYTF
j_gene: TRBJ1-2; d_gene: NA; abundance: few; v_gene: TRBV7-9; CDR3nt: TGTGCCAGCAGCTTACACGGCTATGGCTACACCTTC; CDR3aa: CASSLHGYGYTF
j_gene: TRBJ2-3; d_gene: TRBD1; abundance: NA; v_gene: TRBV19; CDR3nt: TGTGCCAGTAGTCGGACAGGGGGGACAGATACGCAGTATTTT; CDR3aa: CASSRTGGTDTQYF
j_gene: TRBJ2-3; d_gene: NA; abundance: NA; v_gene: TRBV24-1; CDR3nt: TGTGCCACCAGTGCCACTACGGATACGCAGTATTTT; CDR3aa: CATSATTDTQYF
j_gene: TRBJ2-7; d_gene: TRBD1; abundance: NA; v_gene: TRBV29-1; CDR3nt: TGCAGCGCAAAAGGACAGGGCGTCTACGAGCAGTACTTC; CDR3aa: CSAKGQGVYEQYF
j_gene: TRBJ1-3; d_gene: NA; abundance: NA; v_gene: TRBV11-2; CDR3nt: TGTGCCAGCAGCTTAGTGGGAGCTGGAAACACCATATATTTT; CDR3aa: CASSLVGAGNTIYF
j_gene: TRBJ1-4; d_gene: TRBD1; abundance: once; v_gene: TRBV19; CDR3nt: TGTGCCAGTAGCCAACATCGGACAGGGGGTTCTAATGAAAAACTGTTTTTT; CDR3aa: CASSQHRTGGSNEKLFF
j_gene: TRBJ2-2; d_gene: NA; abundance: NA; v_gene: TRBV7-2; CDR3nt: TGTGCCAGCAGCTTAGCTTTTTATGAGGACTACGTATGGTCCGGGGAGCTGTTTTTT; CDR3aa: CASSLAFYEDYVWSGELFF
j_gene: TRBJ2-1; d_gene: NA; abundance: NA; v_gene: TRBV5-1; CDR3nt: TGCGCCAGCAGCTTGGAGTCAGGGACCTACAATGAGCAGTTCTTC; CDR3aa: CASSLESGTYNEQFF
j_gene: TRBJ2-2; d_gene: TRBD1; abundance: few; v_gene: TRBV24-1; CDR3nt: TGTGCCACCAGTGAATATTCCGGGACAGGGAACACCGGGGAGCTGTTTTTT; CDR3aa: CATSEYSGTGNTGELFF
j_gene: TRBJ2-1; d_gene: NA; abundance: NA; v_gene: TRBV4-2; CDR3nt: TGTGCCAGCAGCAGCGAGGGTGAGCAGTTCTTC; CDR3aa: CASSSEGEQFF
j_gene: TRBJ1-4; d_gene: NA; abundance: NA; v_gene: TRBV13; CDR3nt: TGTGTCAGCAGCTTAAAAGCCCCGGGGGAAAAACTGTTTTTT; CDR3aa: CVSSLKAPGEKLFF
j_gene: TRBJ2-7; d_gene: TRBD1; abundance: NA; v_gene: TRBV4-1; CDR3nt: TGCGCCAGCAGCCAAGTTCTAGGACAGGGAGTTGTCGAGCAGTACTTC; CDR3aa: CASSQVLGQGVVEQYF
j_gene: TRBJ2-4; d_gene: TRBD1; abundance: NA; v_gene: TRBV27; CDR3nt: TGTGCCAGCAGTTCAGACGGGACAGGGCTCATTCAGTACTTC; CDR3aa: CASSSDGTGLIQYF
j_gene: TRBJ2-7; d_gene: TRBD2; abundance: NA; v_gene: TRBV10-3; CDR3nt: TGTGCCATCAGTGAGGACTCCCTCCCGGGACTAGCGGGAGGATCCCTCCGCACCTACGAGCAGTACTTC; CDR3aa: CAISEDSLPGLAGGSLRTYEQYF
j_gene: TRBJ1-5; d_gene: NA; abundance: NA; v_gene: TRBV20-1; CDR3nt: TGCAGTGCTAGTCCCTGGGGAGCCTATAGCAATCAGCCCCAGCATTTT; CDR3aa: CSASPWGAYSNQPQHF
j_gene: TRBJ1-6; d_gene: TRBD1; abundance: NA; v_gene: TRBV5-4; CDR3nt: TGTGCCAGCAGCTTACAGGGGGTTGGTATTTCACCCCTCCACTTT; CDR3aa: CASSLQGVGISPLHF
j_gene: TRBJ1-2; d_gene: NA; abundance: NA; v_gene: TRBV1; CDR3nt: TGCACCAGCAGCCAAGATCGGACAGCTTACTATGGCTACACCTTC; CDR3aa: CTSSQDRTAYYGYTF
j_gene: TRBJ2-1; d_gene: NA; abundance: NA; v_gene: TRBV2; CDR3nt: TGTGCCAGCAGTGAAGTGAGTGGGGGGGAGCAGTTCTTC; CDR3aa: CASSEVSGGEQFF